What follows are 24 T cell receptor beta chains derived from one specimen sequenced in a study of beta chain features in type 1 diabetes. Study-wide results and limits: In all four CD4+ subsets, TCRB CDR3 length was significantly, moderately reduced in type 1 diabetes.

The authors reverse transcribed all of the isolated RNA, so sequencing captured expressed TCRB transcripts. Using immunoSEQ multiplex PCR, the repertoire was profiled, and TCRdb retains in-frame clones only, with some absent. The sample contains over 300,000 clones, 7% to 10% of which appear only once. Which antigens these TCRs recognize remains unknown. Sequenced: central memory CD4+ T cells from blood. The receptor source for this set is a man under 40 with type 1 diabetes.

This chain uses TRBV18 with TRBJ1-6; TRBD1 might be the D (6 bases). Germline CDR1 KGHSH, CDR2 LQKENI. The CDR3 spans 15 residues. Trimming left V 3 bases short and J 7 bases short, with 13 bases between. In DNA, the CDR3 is TGTGCCAGCTCACCGGAGGGGGTGGCGAATTCACCCCTCCACTTT. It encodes CASSPEGVANSPLHF.

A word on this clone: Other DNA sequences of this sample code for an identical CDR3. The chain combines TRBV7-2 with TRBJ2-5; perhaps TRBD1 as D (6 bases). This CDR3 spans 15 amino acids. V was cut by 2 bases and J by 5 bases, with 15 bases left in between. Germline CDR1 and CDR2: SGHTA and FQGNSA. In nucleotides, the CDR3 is TGTGCCAGCAGCTTAAATGGTGGGGGCGGGGAGACCCAGTACTTC. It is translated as CASSLNGGGGETQYF.

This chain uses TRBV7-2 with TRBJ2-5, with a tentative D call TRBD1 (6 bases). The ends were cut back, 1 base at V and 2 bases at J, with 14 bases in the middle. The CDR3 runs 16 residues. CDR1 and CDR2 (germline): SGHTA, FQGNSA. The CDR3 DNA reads TGTGCCAGCAGCTTAGTCCAGGGGCCCCAACAAGAGACCCAGTACTTC. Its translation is CASSLVQGPQQETQYF.

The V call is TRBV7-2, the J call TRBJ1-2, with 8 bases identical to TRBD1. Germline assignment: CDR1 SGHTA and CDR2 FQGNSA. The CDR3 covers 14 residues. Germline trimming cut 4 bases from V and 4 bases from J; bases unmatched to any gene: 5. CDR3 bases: TGTGCCAGCAGCTCAGACAGGGGTCTCTATGGCTACACCTTC. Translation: CASSSDRGLYGYTF.

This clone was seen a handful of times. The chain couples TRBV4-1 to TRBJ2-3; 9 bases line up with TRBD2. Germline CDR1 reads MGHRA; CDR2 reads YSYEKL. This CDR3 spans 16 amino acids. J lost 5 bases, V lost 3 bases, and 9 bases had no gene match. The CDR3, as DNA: TGCGCCAGCAGCCACTCAGCGGGGGGCCGGGGAGATACGCAGTATTTT. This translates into CASSHSAGGRGDTQYF.

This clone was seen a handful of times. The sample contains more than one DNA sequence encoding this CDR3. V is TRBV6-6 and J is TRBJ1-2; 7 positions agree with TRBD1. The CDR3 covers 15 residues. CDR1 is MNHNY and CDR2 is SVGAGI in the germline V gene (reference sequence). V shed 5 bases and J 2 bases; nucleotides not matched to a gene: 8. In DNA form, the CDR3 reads TGTGCCAGCAGTCCTACAGGGGCGTTGAACTATGGCTACACCTTC. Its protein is CASSPTGALNYGYTF.

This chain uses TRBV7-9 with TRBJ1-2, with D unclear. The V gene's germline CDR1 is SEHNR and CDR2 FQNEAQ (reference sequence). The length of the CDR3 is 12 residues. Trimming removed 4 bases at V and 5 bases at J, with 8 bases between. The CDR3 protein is CASSYDQYGYTF. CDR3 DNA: TGTGCCAGCAGCTACGATCAATATGGCTACACCTTC.

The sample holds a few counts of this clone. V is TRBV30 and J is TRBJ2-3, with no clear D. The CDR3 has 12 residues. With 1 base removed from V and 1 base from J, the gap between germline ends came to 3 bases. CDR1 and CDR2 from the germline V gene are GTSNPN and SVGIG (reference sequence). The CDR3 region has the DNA TGTGCCTGGAGTGACGGCACAGATACGCAGTATTTT. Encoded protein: CAWSDGTDTQYF.

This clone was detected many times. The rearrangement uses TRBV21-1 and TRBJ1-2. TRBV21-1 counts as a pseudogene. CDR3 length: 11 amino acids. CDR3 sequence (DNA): TGTGCCAGATTGAGGGTCCTTGGCTACACCTTC. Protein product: CARLRVLGYTF.

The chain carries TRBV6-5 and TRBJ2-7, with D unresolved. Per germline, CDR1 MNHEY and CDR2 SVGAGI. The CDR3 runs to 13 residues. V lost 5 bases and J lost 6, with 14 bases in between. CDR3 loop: CASSHDPTREQYF. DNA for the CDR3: TGTGCCAGCAGTCACGACCCCACGCGCGAGCAGTACTTC.

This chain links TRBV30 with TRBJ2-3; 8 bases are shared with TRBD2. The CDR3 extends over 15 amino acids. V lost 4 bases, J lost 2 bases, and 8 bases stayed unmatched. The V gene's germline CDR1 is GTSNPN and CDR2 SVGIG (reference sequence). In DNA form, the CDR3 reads TGTGCCTGGACCAGGCGGGGGGCTACCACAGATACGCAGTATTTT. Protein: CAWTRRGATTDTQYF.

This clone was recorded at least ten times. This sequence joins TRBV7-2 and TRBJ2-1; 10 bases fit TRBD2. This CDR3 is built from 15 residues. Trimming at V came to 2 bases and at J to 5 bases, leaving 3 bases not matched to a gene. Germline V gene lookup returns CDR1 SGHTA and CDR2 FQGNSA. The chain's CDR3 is CASSLSGGAHNEQFF. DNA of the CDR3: TGTGCCAGCAGCTTAAGCGGGGGGGCCCACAATGAGCAGTTCTTC.

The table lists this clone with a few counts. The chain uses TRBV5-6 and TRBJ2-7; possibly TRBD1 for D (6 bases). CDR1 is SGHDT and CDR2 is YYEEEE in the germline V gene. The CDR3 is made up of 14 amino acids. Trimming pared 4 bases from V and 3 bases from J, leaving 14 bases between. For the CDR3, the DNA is TGTGCCAGCAGCGGCGGACAGAGAAACTACGAGCAGTACTTC. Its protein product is CASSGGQRNYEQYF.

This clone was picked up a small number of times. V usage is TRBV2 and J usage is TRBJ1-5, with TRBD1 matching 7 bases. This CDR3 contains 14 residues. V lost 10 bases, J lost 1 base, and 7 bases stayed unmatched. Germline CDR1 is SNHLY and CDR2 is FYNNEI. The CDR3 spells CATAEQGSNQPQHF. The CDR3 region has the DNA TGTGCCACCGCCGAACAGGGGAGCAATCAGCCCCAGCATTTT. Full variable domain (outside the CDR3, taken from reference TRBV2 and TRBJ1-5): EPEVTQTPSHQVTQMGQEVILRCVPISNHLYFYWYRQILGQKVEFLVSFYNNEISEKSEIFDDQFSVERPDGSNFTLKIRSTKLEDSAMYFCATAEQGSNQPQHFGDGTRLSIL.

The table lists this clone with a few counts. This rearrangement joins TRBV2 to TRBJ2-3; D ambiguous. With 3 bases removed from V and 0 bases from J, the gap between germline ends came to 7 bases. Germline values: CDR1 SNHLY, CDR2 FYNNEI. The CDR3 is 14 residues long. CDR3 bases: TGTGCCAGCAGTGACAGTGCTAGCACAGATACGCAGTATTTT. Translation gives CASSDSASTDTQYF.

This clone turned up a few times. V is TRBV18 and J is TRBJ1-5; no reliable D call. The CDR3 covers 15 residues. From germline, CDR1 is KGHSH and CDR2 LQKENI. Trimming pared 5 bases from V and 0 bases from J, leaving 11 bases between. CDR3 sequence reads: CASSIAGYSNQPQHF. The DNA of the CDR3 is TGTGCCAGCTCAATTGCAGGATATAGCAATCAGCCCCAGCATTTT.

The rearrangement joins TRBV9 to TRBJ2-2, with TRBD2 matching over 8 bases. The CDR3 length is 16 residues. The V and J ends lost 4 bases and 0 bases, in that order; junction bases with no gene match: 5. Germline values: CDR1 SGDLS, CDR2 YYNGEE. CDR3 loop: CASSPPGLANTGELFF. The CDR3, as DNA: TGTGCCAGCAGCCCTCCGGGACTAGCGAACACCGGGGAGCTGTTTTTT.

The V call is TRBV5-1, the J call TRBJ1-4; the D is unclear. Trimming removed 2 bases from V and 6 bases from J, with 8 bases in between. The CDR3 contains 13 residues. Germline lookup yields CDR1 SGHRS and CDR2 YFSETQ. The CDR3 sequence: CASSLSPDEKLFF. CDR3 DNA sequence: TGCGCCAGCAGCTTATCGCCGGATGAAAAACTGTTTTTT.

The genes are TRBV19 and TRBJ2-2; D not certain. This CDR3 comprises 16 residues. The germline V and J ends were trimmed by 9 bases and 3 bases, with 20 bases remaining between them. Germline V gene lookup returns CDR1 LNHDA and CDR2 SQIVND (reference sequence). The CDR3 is CASRPSADRDTGELFF. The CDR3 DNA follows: TGTGCCAGCCGTCCCTCGGCAGATCGAGACACCGGGGAGCTGTTTTTT.

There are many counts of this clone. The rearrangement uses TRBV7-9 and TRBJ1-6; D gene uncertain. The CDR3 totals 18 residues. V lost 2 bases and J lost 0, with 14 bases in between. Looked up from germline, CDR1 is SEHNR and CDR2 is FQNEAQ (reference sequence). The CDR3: CASSLPTAGSSYNSPLHF. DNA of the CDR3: TGTGCCAGCAGCTTACCGACTGCGGGGAGCTCCTATAATTCACCCCTCCACTTT.

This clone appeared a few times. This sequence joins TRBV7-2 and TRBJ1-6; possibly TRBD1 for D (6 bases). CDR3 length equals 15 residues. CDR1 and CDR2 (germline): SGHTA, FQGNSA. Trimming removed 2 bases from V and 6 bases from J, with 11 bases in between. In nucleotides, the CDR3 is TGTGCCAGCAGCTTAATCGGAGGGGGTAATTCACCCCTCCACTTT. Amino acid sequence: CASSLIGGGNSPLHF.

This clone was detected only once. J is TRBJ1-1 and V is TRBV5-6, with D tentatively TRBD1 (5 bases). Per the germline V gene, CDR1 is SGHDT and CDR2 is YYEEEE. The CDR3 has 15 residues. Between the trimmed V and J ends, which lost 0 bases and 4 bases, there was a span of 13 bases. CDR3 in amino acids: CASSLGQIHRTEAFF. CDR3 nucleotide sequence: TGTGCCAGCAGCTTGGGACAGATTCACCGCACTGAAGCTTTCTTT. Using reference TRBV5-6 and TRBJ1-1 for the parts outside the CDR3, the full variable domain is DAGVTQSPTHLIKTRGQQVTLRCSPKSGHDTVSWYQQALGQGPQFIFQYYEEEERQRGNFPDRFSGHQFPNYSSELNVNALLLGDSALYLCASSLGQIHRTEAFFGQGTRLTVV.

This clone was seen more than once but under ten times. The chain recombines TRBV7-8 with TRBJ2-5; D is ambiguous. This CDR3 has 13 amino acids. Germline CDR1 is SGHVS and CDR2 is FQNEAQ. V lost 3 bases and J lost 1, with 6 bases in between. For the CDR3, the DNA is TGTGCCAGCAGCTTCTCGGGCCAAGAGACCCAGTACTTC. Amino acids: CASSFSGQETQYF.

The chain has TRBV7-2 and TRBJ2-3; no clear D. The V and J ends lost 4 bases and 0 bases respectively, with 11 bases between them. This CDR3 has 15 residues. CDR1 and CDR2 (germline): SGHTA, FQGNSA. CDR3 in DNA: TGTGCCAGCAGCTACATGGGCCTTAGCACAGATACGCAGTATTTT. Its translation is CASSYMGLSTDTQYF.